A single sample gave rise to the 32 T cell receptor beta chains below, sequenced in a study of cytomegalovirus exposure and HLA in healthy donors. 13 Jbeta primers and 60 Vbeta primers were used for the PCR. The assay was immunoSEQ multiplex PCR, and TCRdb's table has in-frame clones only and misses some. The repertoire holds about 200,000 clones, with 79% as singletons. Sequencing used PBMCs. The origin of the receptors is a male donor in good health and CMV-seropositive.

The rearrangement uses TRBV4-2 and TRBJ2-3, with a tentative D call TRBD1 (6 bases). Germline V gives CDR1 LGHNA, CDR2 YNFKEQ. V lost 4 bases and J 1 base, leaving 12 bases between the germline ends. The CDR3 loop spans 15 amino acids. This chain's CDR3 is CASSPEAGGTDTQYF. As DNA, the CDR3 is TGTGCCAGCAGCCCAGAGGCAGGGGGCACAGATACGCAGTATTTT.

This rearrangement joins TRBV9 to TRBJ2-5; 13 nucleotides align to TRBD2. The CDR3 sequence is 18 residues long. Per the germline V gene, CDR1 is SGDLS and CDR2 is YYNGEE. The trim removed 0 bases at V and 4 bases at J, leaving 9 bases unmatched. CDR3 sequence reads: CASSVGRLAGGQAETQYF. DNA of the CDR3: TGTGCCAGCAGCGTAGGGCGACTAGCGGGGGGTCAGGCAGAGACCCAGTACTTC.

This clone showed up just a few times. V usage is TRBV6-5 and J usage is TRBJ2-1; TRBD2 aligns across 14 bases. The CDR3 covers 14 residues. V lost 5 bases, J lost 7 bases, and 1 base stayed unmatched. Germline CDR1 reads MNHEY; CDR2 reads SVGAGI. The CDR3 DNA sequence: TGTGCCAGCAGTAGGACTAGCGGGAGGAATGAGCAGTTCTTC. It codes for CASSRTSGRNEQFF.

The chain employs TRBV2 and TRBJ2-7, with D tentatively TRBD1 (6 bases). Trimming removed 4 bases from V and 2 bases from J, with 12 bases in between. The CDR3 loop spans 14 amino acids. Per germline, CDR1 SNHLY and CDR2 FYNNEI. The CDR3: CASSGGRGAYEQYF. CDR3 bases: TGTGCCAGCAGTGGAGGCAGGGGCGCCTACGAGCAGTACTTC.

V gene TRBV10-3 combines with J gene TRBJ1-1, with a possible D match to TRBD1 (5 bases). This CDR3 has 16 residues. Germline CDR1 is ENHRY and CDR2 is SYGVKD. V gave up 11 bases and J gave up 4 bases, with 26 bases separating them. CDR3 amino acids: CASGGGEIVLGTEAFF. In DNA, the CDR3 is TGTGCCTCGGGGGGGGGTGAAATAGTCTTGGGCACTGAAGCTTTCTTT.

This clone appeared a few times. As DNA, the CDR3 is TGTGCCAGCAGTTTAGGGACAGGGAAGACCCAGTACTTC. It specifies CASSLGTGKTQYF. The chain has TRBV28 and TRBJ2-5, with 9 positions matching TRBD1. The CDR3 is 13 residues long. The V gene's germline CDR1 is MDHEN and CDR2 SYDVKM. The ends lost 2 bases at V and 6 bases at J; junction bases unmatched: 1.

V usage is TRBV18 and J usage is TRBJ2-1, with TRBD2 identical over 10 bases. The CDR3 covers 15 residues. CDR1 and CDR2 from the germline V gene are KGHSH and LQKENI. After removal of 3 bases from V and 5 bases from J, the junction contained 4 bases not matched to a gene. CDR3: CASSPGLADNNEQFF. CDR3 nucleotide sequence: TGTGCCAGCTCACCCGGACTAGCGGACAACAATGAGCAGTTCTTC.

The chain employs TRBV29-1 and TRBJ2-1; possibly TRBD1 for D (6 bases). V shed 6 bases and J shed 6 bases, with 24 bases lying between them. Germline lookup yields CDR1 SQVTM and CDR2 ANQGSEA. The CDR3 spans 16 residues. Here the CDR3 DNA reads TGCAGCGTCGATCGAGTAGGGGGAGTCTTGGGCAATGAGCAGTTCTTC. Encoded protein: CSVDRVGGVLGNEQFF.

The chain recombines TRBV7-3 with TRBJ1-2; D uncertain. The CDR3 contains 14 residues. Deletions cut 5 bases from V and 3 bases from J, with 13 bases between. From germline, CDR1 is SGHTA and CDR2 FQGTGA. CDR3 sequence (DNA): TGTGCCAGCAGCCAAGCCCGATCGGACTATGGCTACACCTTC. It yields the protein CASSQARSDYGYTF.

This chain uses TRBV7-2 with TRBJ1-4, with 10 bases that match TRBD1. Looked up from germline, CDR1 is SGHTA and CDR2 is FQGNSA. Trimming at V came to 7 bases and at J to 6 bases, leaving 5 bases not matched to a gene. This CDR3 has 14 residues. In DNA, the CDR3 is TGTGCCAGCAAAACCGGGACAGGGGATGAAAAACTGTTTTTT. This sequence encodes CASKTGTGDEKLFF.

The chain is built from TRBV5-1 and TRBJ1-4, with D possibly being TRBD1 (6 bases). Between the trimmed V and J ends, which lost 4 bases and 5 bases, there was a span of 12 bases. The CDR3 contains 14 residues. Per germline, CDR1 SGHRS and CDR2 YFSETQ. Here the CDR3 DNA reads TGCGCCAGCAGCCTGGGGGCAAAGAATGAAAAACTGTTTTTT. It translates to CASSLGAKNEKLFF. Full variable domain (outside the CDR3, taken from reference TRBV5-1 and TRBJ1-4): KAGVTQTPRYLIKTRGQQVTLSCSPISGHRSVSWYQQTPGQGLQFLFEYFSETQRNKGNFPGRFSGRQFSNSRSEMNVSTLELGDSALYLCASSLGAKNEKLFFGSGTQLSVL.

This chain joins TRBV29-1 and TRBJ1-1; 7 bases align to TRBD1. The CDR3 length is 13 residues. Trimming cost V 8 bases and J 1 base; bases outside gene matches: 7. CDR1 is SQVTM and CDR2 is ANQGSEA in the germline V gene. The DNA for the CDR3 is TGCAGCTCTCAGAGGGACAGGAACACTGAAGCTTTCTTT. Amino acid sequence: CSSQRDRNTEAFF.

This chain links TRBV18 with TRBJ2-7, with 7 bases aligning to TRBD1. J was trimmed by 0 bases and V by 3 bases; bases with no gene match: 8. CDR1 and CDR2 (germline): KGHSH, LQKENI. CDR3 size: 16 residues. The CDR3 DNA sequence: TGTGCCAGCTCACCTCCATTGACAGGGAGCTCCTACGAGCAGTACTTC. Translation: CASSPPLTGSSYEQYF. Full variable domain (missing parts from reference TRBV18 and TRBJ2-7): NAGVMQNPRHLVRRRGQEARLRCSPMKGHSHVYWYRQLPEEGLKFMVYLQKENIIDESGMPKERFSAEFPKEGPSILRIQQVVRGDSAAYFCASSPPLTGSSYEQYFGPGTRLTVT.

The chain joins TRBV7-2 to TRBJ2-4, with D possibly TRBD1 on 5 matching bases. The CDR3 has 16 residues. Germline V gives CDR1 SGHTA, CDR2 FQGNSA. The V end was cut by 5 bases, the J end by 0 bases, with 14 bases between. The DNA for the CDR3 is TGTGCCAGCAGCCCTGGGGCTCTCCTAGCCAAAAACATTCAGTACTTC. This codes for CASSPGALLAKNIQYF.

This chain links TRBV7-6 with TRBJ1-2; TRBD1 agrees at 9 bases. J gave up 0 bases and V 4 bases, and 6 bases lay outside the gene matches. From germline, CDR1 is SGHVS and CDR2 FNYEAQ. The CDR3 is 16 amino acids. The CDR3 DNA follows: TGTGCCAGCAGCTCGGACAGGGGTTCGACTAACTATGGCTACACCTTC. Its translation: CASSSDRGSTNYGYTF.

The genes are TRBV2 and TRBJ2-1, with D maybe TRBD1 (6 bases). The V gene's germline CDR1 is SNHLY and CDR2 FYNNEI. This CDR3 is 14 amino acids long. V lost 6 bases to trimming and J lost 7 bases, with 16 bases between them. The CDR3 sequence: CASRGQGNLNEQFF. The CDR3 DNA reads TGTGCCAGCAGGGGTCAGGGGAATCTAAATGAGCAGTTCTTC.

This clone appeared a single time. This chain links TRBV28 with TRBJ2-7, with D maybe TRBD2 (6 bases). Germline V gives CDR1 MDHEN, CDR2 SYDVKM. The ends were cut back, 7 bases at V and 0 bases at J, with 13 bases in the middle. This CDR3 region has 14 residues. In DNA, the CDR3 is TGTGCCAGCAAACCTAGCGTTAGCTCCTACGAGCAGTACTTC. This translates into CASKPSVSSYEQYF.

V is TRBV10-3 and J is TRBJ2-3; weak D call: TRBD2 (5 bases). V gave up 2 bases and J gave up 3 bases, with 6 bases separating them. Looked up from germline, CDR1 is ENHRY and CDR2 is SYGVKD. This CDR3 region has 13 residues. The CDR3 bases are TGTGCCATCAGTGAGACTAGGACAGATACGCAGTATTTT. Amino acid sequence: CAISETRTDTQYF.

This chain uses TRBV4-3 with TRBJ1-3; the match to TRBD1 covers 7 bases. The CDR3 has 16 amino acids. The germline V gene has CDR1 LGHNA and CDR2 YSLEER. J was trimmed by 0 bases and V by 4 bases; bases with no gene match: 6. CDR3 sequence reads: CASSPDRVVSGNTIYF. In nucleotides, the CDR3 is TGCGCCAGCAGCCCCGACAGGGTGGTCTCTGGAAACACCATATATTTT.

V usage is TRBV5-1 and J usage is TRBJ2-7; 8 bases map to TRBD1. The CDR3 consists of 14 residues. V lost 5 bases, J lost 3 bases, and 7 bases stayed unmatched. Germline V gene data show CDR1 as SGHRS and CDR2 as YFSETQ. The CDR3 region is CASRVRTGSYEQYF. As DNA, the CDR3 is TGCGCCAGCAGAGTACGGACAGGGAGCTACGAGCAGTACTTC.

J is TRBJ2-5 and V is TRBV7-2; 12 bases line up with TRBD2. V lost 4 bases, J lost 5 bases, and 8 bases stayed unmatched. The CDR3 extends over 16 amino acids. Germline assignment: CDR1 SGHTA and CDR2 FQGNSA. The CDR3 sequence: CASSYRTSGDRETQYF. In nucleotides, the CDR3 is TGTGCCAGCAGCTATAGGACTAGCGGGGATCGGGAGACCCAGTACTTC. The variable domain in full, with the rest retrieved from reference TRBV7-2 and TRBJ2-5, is GAGVSQSPSNKVTEKGKDVELRCDPISGHTALYWYRQSLGQGLEFLIYFQGNSAPDKSGLPSDRFSAERTGGSVSTLTIQRTQQEDSAVYLCASSYRTSGDRETQYFGPGTRLLVL.

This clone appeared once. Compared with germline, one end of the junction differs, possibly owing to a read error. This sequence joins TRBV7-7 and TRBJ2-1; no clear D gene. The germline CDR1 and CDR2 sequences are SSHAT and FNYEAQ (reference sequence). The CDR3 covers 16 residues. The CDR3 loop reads CASSSSSARSYNEQFF. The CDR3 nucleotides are TGTGCTAGCAGCTCCTCCAGCGCACGCTCCTACAATGAGCAGTTCTTC.

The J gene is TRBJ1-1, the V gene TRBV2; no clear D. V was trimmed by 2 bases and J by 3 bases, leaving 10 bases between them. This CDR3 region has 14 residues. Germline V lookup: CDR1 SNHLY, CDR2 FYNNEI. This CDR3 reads CASSEPPRDTEAFF. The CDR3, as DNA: TGTGCCAGCAGTGAACCTCCGAGAGACACTGAAGCTTTCTTT.

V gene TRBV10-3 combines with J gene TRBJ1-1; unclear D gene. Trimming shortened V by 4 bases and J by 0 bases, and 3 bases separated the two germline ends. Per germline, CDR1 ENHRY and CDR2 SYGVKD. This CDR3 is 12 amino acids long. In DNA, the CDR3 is TGTGCCATCAGTGGGCTGAACACTGAAGCTTTCTTT. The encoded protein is CAISGLNTEAFF.

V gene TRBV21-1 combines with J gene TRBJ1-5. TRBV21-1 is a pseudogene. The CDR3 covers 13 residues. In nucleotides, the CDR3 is TGTGCCAGCAGCAAACCCGAGGATCAGCCCCAGCATTTT. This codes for CASSKPEDQPQHF.

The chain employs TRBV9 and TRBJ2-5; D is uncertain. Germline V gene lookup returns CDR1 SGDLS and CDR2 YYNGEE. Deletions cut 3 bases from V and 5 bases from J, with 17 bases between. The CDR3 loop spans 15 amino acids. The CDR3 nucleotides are TGTGCCAGCAGCGCCTCCCCTATTTCAAGCGAGACCCAGTACTTC. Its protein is CASSASPISSETQYF.

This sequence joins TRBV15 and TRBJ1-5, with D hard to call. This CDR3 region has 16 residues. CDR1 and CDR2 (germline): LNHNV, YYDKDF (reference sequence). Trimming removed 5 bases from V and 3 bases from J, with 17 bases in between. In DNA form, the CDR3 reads TGTGCCACCAGCCTGGGGAGGCAGACCTTCAATCAGCCCCAGCATTTT. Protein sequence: CATSLGRQTFNQPQHF. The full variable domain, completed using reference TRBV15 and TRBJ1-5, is DAMVIQNPRYQVTQFGKPVTLSCSQTLNHNVMYWYQQKSSQAPKLLFHYYDKDFNNEADTPDNFQSRRPNTSFCFLDIRSPGLGDTAMYLCATSLGRQTFNQPQHFGDGTRLSIL.

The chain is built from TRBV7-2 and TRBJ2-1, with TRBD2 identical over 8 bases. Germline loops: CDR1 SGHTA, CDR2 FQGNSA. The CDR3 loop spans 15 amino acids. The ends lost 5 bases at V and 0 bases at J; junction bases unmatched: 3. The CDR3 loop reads CASSTSGSSYNEQFF. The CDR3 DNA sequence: TGTGCCAGCAGCACTAGCGGAAGCTCCTACAATGAGCAGTTCTTC.

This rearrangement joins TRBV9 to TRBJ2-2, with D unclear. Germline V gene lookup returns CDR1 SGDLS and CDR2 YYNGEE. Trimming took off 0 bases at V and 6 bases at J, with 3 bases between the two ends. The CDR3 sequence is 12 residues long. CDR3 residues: CASSVASGELFF. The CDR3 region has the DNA TGTGCCAGCAGCGTAGCGTCCGGGGAGCTGTTTTTT.

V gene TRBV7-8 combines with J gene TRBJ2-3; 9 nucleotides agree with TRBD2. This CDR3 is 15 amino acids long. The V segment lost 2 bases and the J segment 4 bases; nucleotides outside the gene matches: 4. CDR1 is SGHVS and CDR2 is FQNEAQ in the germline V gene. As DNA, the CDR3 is TGTGCCAGCAGCTTATTCCAGCGGGAGGCAGATACGCAGTATTTT. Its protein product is CASSLFQREADTQYF.

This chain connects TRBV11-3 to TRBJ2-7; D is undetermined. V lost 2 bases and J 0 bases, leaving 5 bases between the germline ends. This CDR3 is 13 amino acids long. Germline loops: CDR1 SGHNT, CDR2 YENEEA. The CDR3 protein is CASSLRASYEQYF. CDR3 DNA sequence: TGTGCCAGCAGCTTAAGAGCCTCCTACGAGCAGTACTTC.

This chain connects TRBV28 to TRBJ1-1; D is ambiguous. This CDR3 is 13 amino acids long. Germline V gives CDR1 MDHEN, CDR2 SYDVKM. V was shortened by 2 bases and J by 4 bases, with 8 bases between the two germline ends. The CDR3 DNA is TGTGCCAGCAGTTTACTGAGGAGCACTGAAGCTTTCTTT. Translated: CASSLLRSTEAFF. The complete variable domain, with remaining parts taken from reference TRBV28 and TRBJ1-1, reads DVKVTQSSRYLVKRTGEKVFLECVQDMDHENMFWYRQDPGLGLRLIYFSYDVKMKEKGDIPEGYSVSREKKERFSLILESASTNQTSMYLCASSLLRSTEAFFGQGTRLTVV.